This T cell receptor beta chain is from a study of response to subunit inactivated influenza vaccine. One entry per CDR3 protein results from TCRdb running MiXCR on the RT-PCR reads. The sample yields hundreds of thousands of distinct CDR3 sequences, about a tenth seen once. The length of the CDR3 is 15 residues. The V segment lost 6 bases and the J segment 4 bases; nucleotides outside the gene matches: 7. With regard to this clonotype: Its specificity is unknown.

Study-level results: Seasonal influenza vaccination, on each occasion, was suggested by the authors to recruit few new T cells.

Here the sequenced sample was PBMCs from blood, taken more than 35 days after vaccination. The receptor was derived from a man in his fifties who received an inactivated influenza vaccine. J is TRBJ2-2 and V is TRBV12-3 or TRBV12-4, with 8 bases matching TRBD1. CDR3 residues: CASRRTGSRTGELFF. Here the CDR3 DNA reads TGTGCCAGCAGAAGGACAGGGTCCCGCACCGGGGAGCTGTTTTTT.